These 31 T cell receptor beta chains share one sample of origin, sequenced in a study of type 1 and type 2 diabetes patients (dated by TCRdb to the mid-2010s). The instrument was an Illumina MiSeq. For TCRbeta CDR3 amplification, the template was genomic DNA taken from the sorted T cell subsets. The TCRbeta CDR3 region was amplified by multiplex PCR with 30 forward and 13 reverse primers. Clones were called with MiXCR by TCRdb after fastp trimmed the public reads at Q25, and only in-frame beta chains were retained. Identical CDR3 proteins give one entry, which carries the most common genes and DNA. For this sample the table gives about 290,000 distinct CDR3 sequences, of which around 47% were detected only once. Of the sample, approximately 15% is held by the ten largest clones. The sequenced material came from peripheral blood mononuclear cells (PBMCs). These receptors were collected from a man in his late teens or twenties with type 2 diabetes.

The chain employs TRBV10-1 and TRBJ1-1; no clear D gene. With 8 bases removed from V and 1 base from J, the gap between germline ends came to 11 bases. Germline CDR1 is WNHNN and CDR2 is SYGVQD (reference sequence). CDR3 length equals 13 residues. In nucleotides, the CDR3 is TGCGCCAGCCGCATTATGCCGAACACTGAAGCTTTCTTT. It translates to CASRIMPNTEAFF.

The CDR3 region has the DNA TGTGCCAGCAGCTTAAAAGGTTCGAGATTCTATGGCTACACCTTC. This sequence encodes CASSLKGSRFYGYTF. V is TRBV7-2 and J is TRBJ1-2; D gene ambiguous. V lost 2 bases to trimming and J lost 4 bases, with 14 bases between them. The CDR3 contains 15 residues. Germline V gene lookup returns CDR1 SGHTA and CDR2 FQGNSA.

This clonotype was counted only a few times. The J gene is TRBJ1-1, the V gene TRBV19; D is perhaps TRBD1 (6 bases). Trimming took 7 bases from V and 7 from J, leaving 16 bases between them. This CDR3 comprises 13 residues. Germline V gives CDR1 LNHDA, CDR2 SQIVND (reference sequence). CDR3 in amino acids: CASTETGRGEAFF. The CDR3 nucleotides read TGTGCCAGTACCGAAACAGGGAGAGGTGAAGCTTTCTTT.

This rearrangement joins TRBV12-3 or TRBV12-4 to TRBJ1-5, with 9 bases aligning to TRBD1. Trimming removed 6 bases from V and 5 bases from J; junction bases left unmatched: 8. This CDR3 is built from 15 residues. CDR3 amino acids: CASRSSTGGHQPQHF. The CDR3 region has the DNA TGTGCCAGCAGGAGCTCCACAGGGGGCCATCAGCCCCAGCATTTT.

Written as DNA, the CDR3 is TGTGCCAGCAGTTTGACGGCAGTTAGCAGAGGGGAGCTGTTTTTT. Its protein is CASSLTAVSRGELFF. The J gene is TRBJ2-2, the V gene TRBV28; the D is unclear. The CDR3 has 15 amino acids. Trimming removed 3 bases from V and 8 bases from J, with 16 bases in between. Germline V gene lookup returns CDR1 MDHEN and CDR2 SYDVKM.

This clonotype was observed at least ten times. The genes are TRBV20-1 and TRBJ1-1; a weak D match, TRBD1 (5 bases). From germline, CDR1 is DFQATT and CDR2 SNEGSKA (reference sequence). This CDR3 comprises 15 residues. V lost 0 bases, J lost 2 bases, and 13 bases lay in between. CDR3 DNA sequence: TGCAGTGCTAGAGATACCAGGGTCTATAACACTGAAGCTTTCTTT. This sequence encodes CSARDTRVYNTEAFF.

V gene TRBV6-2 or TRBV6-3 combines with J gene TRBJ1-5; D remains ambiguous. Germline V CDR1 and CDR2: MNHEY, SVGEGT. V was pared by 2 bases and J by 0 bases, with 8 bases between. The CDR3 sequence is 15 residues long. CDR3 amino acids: CASSYKVYSNQPQHF. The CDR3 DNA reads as TGTGCCAGCAGTTACAAAGTCTATAGCAATCAGCCCCAGCATTTT.

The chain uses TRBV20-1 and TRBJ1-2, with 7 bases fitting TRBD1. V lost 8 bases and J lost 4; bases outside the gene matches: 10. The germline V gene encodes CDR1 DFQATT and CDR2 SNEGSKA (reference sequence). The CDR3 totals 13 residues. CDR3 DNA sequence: TGCAGTCCGAAGAGACAGGGACGCTATGGCTACACCTTC. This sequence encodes CSPKRQGRYGYTF.

The CDR3 reads CASSSEGRGNEQFF. In nucleotides, the CDR3 is TGTGCCAGCAGTTCTGAGGGGCGAGGCAATGAGCAGTTCTTC. V gene TRBV28 combines with J gene TRBJ2-1; D possibly matches TRBD1 or TRBD2 (5 bases each). The length of the CDR3 is 14 residues. V lost 4 bases and J 6 bases, leaving 13 bases between the germline ends. Germline values: CDR1 MDHEN, CDR2 SYDVKM.

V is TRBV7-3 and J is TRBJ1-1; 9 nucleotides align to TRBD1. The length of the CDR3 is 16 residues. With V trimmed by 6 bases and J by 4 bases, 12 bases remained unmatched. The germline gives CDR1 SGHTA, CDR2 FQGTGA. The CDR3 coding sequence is TGTGCCAGCAGTTTTTGGGGGACAGGGTTGGGCACTGAAGCTTTCTTT. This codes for CASSFWGTGLGTEAFF.

The CDR3 here is CASSFGRAGYTF. CDR3 nucleotides: TGTGCCAGCAGTTTCGGGCGGGCTGGCTACACCTTC. The chain carries TRBV28 and TRBJ1-2, with no clear D. The CDR3 has 12 residues. Germline V gene data show CDR1 as MDHEN and CDR2 as SYDVKM. The V end was cut by 3 bases, the J end by 7 bases, with 9 bases between.

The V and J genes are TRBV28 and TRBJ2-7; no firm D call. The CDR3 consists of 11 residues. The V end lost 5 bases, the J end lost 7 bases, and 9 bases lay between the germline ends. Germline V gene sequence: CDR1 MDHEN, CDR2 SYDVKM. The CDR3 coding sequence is TGTGCCAGCAGTCCCCTGTGGGAGCAGTACTTC. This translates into CASSPLWEQYF.

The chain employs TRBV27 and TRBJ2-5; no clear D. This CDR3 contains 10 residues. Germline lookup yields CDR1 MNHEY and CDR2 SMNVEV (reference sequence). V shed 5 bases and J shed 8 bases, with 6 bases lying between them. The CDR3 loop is CASSGGTQYF. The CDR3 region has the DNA TGTGCCAGCAGTGGCGGTACCCAGTACTTC.

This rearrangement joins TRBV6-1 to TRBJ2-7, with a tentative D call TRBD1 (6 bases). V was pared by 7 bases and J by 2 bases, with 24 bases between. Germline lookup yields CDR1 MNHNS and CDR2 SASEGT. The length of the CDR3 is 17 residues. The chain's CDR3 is CASIFSAGDNLPYEQYF. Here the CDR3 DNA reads TGTGCCAGCATTTTCTCCGCCGGGGACAATCTCCCCTACGAGCAGTACTTC.

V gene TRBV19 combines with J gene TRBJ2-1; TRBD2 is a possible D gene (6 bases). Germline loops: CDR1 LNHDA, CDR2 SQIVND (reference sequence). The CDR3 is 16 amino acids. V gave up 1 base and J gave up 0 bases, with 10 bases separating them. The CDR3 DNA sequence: TGTGCCAGTAGTATAGGTAGCGGTAGCTCCTACAATGAGCAGTTCTTC. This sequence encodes CASSIGSGSSYNEQFF.

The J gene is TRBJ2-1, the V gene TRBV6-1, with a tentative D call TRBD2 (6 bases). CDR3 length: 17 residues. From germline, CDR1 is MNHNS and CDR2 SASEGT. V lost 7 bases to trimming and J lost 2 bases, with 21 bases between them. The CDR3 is CASMNRGASVPYNEQFF. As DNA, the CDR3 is TGTGCCAGCATGAACCGTGGGGCTAGCGTCCCCTACAATGAGCAGTTCTTC.

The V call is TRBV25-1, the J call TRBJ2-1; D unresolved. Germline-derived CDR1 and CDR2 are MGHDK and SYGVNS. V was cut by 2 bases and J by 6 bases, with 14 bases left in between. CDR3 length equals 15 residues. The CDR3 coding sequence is TGTGCCAGCAGTGAACCGGGCCCCCGGACCAATGAGCAGTTCTTC. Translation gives CASSEPGPRTNEQFF.

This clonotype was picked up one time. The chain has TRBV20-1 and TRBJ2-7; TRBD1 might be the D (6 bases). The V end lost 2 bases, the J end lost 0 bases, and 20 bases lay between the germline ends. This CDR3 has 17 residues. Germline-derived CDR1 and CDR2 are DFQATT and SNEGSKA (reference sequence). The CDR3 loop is CSARRGSSQFPSYEQYF. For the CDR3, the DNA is TGCAGTGCTAGAAGGGGGTCTAGCCAGTTTCCCTCCTACGAGCAGTACTTC.

The CDR3 is CAWSTQQGAYGYTF. Written as DNA, the CDR3 is TGTGCCTGGAGTACACAACAGGGGGCCTATGGCTACACCTTC. The chain couples TRBV30 to TRBJ1-2; TRBD1 matches 9 bases. V lost 2 bases and J lost 4; bases outside the gene matches: 5. The CDR3 is made up of 14 amino acids. Germline V CDR1 and CDR2: GTSNPN, SVGIG (reference sequence). The whole variable domain, remainder taken from reference TRBV30 and TRBJ1-2, is SQTIHQWPATLVQPVGSPLSLECTVEGTSNPNLYWYRQAAGRGLQLLFYSVGIGQISSEVPQNLSASRPQDRQFILSSKKLLLSDSGFYLCAWSTQQGAYGYTFGSGTRLTVV.

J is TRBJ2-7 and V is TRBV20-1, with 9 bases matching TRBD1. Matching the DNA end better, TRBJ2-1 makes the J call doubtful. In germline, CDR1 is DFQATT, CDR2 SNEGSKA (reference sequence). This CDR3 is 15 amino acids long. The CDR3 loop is CSARYSGTGSREQFF. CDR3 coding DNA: TGCAGTGCTCGTTATTCCGGGACAGGGTCGCGTGAGCAGTTCTTC.

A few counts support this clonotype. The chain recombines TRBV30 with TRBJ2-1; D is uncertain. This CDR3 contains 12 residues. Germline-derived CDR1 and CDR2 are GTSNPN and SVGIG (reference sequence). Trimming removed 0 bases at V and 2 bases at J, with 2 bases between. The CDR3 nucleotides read TGTGCCTGGAGTGTCCCCTACAATGAGCAGTTCTTC. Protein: CAWSVPYNEQFF.

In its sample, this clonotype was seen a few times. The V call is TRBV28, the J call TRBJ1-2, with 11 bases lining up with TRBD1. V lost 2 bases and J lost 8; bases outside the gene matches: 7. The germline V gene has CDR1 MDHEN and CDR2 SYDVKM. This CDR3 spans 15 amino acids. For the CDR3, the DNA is TGTGCCAGCAGTTTAGGAGGACAGGGGGCTGGCGGCTACACCTTC. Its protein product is CASSLGGQGAGGYTF.

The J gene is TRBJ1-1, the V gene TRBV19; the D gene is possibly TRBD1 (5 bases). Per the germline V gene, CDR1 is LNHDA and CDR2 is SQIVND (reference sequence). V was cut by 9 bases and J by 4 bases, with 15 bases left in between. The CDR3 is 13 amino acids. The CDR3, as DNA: TGTGCCAGCGCGTTTTTCGGGGGCACTGAAGCTTTCTTT. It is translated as CASAFFGGTEAFF.

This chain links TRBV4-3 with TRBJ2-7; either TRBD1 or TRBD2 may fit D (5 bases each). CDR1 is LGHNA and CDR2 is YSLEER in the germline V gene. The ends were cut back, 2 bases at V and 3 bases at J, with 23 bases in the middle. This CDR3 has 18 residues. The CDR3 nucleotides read TGCGCCAGCAGCCAAACCTGGGGACCGAGTAGGGGATGCTACGAGCAGTACTTC. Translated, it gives CASSQTWGPSRGCYEQYF.

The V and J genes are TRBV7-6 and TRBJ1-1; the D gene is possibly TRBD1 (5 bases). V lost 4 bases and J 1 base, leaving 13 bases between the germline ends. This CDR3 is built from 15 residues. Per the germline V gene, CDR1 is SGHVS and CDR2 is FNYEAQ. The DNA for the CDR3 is TGTGCCAGCAGCTCCCATGGGACCTCGAACACTGAAGCTTTCTTT. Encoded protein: CASSSHGTSNTEAFF.

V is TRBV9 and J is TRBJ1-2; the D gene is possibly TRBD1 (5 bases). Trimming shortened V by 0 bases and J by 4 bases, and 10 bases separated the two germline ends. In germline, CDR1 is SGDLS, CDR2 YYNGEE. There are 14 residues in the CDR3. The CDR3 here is CASSVAGTSYGYTF. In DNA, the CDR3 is TGTGCCAGCAGCGTAGCGGGGACGTCCTATGGCTACACCTTC. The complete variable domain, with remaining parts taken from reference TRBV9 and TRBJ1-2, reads DSGVTQTPKHLITATGQRVTLRCSPRSGDLSVYWYQQSLDQGLQFLIQYYNGEERAKGNILERFSAQQFPDLHSELNLSSLELGDSALYFCASSVAGTSYGYTFGSGTRLTVV.

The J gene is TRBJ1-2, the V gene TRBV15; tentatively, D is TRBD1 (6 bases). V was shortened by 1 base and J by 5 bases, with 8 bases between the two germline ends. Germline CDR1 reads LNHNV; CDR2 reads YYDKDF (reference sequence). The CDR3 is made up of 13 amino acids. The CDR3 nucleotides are TGTGCCACCAGCAGAGGAGACAGGTATGGCTACACCTTC. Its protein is CATSRGDRYGYTF. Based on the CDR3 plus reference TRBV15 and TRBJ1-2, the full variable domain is DAMVIQNPRYQVTQFGKPVTLSCSQTLNHNVMYWYQQKSSQAPKLLFHYYDKDFNNEADTPDNFQSRRPNTSFCFLDIRSPGLGDTAMYLCATSRGDRYGYTFGSGTRLTVV.

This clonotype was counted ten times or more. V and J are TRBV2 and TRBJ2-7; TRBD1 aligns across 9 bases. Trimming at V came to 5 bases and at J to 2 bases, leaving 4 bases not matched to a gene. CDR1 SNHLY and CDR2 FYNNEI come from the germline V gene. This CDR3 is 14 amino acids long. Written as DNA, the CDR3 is TGTGCCAGCAGTAGACAGGGGGTTACCTACGAGCAGTACTTC. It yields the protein CASSRQGVTYEQYF.

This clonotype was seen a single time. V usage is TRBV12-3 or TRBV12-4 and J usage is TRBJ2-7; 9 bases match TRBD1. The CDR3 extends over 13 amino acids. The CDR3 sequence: CVSSLGQGNEQYF. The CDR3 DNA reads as TGTGTTAGCAGTTTAGGACAGGGGAACGAGCAGTACTTC.

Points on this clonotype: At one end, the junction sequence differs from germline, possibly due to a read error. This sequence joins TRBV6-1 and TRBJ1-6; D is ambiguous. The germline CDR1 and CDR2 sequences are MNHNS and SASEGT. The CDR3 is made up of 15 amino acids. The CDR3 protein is CAGSGQSGGVSPLHF. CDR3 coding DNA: TGTGCCGGCAGTGGTCAATCTGGTGGAGTTTCACCCCTCCACTTT.

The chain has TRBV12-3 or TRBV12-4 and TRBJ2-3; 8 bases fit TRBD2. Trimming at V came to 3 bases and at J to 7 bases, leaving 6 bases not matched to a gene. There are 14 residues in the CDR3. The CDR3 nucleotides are TGTGCCAGCAGTTTGGCGGGGGGAGACCATACGCAGTATTTT. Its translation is CASSLAGGDHTQYF.